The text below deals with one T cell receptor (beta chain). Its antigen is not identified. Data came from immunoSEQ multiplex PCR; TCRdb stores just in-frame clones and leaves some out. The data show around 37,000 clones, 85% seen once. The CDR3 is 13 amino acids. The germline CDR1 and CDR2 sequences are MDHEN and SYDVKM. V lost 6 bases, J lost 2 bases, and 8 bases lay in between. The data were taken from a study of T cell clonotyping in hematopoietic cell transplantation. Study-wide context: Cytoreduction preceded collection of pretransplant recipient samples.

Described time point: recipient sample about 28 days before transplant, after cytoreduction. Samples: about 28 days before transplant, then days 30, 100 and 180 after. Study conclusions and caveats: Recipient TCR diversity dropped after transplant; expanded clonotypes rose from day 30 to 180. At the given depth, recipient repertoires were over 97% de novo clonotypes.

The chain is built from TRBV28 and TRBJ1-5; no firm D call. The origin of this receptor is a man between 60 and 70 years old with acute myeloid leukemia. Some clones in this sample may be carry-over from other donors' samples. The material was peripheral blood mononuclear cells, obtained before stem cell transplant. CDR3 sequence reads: CASRTRRNQPQHF. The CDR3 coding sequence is TGTGCCAGCAGAACAAGGCGCAATCAGCCCCAGCATTTT.